The next 10 T cell receptor beta chains were all read from a single sample in a study of blood T cell repertoires in COVID-19. The data were produced by immunoSEQ multiplex PCR, yet TCRdb's version contains in-frame clones alone and is incomplete. Counted here are 400,000 or so clones, roughly 86% occurring once; the ten biggest clones make up less than 3.5%. The sequencing input was peripheral blood. All receptors derive from a human donor in a cohort sampled during active COVID-19.

The chain couples TRBV19 to TRBJ2-6; D gene ambiguous. CDR1 is LNHDA and CDR2 is SQIVND in the germline V gene (reference sequence). V lost 2 bases and J 0 bases, leaving 5 bases between the germline ends. This CDR3 has 15 residues. The CDR3 DNA is TGTGCCAGTAGTATAATAGCCTCTGGGGCCAACGTCCTGACTTTC. Translation gives CASSIIASGANVLTF.

CDR3 residues: CASSMQNRYIAGDTGELFF. The CDR3 DNA is TGTGCCAGTAGTATGCAAAACAGATACATAGCGGGGGACACCGGGGAGCTGTTTTTT. The chain carries TRBV19 and TRBJ2-2; TRBD2 matches at 9 bases. Germline-derived CDR1 and CDR2 are LNHDA and SQIVND (reference sequence). The CDR3 is made up of 19 amino acids. V lost 3 bases and J lost 3; bases outside the gene matches: 14.

CDR3 amino acids: CASSSNGGGHTDTQYF. The CDR3 nucleotides read TGCGCCAGCAGCTCGAACGGCGGGGGCCACACAGATACGCAGTATTTT. The chain links TRBV5-1 to TRBJ2-3, with a tentative D call TRBD2 (7 bases). V lost 3 bases and J 2 bases, leaving 16 bases between the germline ends. Looked up from germline, CDR1 is SGHRS and CDR2 is YFSETQ. This CDR3 region has 16 residues.

This chain connects TRBV28 to TRBJ1-3; the D gene is possibly TRBD1 (6 bases). The CDR3 has 17 residues. With 6 bases removed from V and 1 base from J, the gap between germline ends came to 19 bases. Per germline, CDR1 MDHEN and CDR2 SYDVKM. CDR3 region: CASSYDWGGRSGNTIYF. The CDR3 DNA follows: TGTGCCAGCAGCTACGACTGGGGGGGCCGGTCTGGAAACACCATATATTTT.

The V call is TRBV2, the J call TRBJ2-7; possibly TRBD1 for D (5 bases). Per germline, CDR1 SNHLY and CDR2 FYNNEI. V lost 6 bases and J lost 0, with 12 bases in between. This CDR3 has 14 amino acids. The CDR3 bases are TGTGCCAGCAGGGTGACAGTTCTCTCCTACGAGCAGTACTTC. This translates into CASRVTVLSYEQYF.

This clone occurred many times. Distinct nucleotide sequences in the sample also encode this CDR3. The rearrangement uses TRBV19 and TRBJ1-1; no definite D call. The CDR3 has 13 amino acids. CDR1 is LNHDA and CDR2 is SQIVND in the germline V gene (reference sequence). V lost 2 bases and J 0 bases, leaving 4 bases between the germline ends. DNA for the CDR3: TGTGCCAGTAGTATAAGCTTGAACACTGAAGCTTTCTTT. Amino acid sequence: CASSISLNTEAFF.

The chain uses TRBV3-1 (or the pseudogene TRBV3-2) and TRBJ1-4, with D uncertain. Per germline, CDR1 LGHDT and CDR2 YNNKEL (reference sequence). CDR3 length equals 15 residues. Trimming shortened V by 0 bases and J by 0 bases, and 5 bases separated the two germline ends. The CDR3 DNA reads TGTGCCAGCAGCCAAGATGCAGCAACTAATGAAAAACTGTTTTTT. Translating gives CASSQDAATNEKLFF.

Remarks on this clone: Other nucleotide sequences in the sample specify the same CDR3. The rearrangement joins TRBV5-4 to TRBJ1-4, with D unclear. From germline, CDR1 is SGHNT and CDR2 YYREEE (reference sequence). The V gene lost 0 bases and the J gene lost 0 bases, with 6 bases spanning the gap. The CDR3 has 15 amino acids. CDR3 sequence reads: CASSLDGATNEKLFF. In DNA, the CDR3 is TGTGCCAGCAGCTTGGATGGAGCAACTAATGAAAAACTGTTTTTT.

This clone was seen a single time. The chain is built from TRBV28 and TRBJ1-2, with 9 positions matching TRBD1. The CDR3 totals 13 residues. From germline, CDR1 is MDHEN and CDR2 SYDVKM. V dropped 6 bases and J dropped 6; count of bases not matched to a gene: 5. As DNA, the CDR3 is TGTGCCAGCAGCGTAACAGGGGGCGATGGCTACACCTTC. Amino acids: CASSVTGGDGYTF.

The genes are TRBV29-1 and TRBJ2-1, with 9 bases that match TRBD1. V was clipped by 4 bases and J by 9 bases; unmatched bases: 10. In germline, CDR1 is SQVTM, CDR2 ANQGSEA. This CDR3 contains 14 residues. Here the CDR3 DNA reads TGCAGCGTTGTCCGGGACAGGGCTTCGGGTGAGCAGTTCTTC. This codes for CSVVRDRASGEQFF.